This record looks at one TCR beta chain sequence and its context. The sample comes from a study of blood T cells in healthy people across ages. This CDR3 contains 14 residues. V shed 2 bases and J shed 4 bases, with 8 bases lying between them. The V gene's germline CDR1 is MNHEY and CDR2 SVGEGT. The second PCR ran roughly 7 to 12 cycles with a sample-barcoded 5' primer and J-beta primers. A single record per CDR3 protein comes from TCRdb applying MiXCR to the 5' RACE reads. Altogether approximately 810,000 distinct CDR3 sequences are present, around 30% being singletons, with the ten largest covering roughly 17%.

The TCR originated in a woman older than 75 in good health. Material for sequencing was blood. The chain joins TRBV6-2 or TRBV6-3 to TRBJ2-2; possibly TRBD1 or TRBD2 for D (5 bases each). This CDR3 is CASSYPGTTGELFF. CDR3 coding DNA: TGTGCCAGCAGTTACCCAGGGACCACCGGGGAGCTGTTTTTT.